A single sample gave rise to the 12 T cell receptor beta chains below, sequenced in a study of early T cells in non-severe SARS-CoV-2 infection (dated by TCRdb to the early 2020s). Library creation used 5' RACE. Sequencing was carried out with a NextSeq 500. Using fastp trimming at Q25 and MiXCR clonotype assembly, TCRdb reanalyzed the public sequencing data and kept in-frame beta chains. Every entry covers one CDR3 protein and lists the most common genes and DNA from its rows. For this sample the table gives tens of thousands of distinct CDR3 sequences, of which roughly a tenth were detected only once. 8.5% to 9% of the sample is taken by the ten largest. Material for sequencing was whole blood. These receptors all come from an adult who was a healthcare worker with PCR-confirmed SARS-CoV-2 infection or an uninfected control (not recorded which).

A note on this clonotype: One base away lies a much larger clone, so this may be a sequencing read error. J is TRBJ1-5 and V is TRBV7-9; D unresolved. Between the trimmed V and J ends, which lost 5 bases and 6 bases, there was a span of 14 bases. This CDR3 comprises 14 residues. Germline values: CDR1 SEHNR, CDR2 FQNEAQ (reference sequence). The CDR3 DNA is TGTGCCAGCAGCCGAGCTTGGGAGGGTCAGCCCCAGCATTTT. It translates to CASSRAWEGQPQHF.

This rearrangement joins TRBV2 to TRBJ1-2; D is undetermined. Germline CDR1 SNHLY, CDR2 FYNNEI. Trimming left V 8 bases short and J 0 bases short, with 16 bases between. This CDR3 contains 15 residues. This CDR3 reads CASRRQSGANYGYTF. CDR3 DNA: TGTGCCAGCCGACGTCAGTCTGGTGCTAACTATGGCTACACCTTC.

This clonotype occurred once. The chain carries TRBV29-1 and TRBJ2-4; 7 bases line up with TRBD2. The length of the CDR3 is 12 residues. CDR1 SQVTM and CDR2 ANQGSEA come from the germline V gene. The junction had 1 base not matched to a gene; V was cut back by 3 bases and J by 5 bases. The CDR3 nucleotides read TGCAGCGTTGATGCGGGAGAAAACATTCAGTACTTC. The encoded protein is CSVDAGENIQYF.

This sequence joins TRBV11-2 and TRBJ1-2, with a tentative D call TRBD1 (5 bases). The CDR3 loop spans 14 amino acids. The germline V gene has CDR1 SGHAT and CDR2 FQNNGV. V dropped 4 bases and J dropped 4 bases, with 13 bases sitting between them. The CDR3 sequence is CASSWTQGGYGYTF. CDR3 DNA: TGTGCCAGCAGCTGGACGCAGGGCGGCTATGGCTACACCTTC.

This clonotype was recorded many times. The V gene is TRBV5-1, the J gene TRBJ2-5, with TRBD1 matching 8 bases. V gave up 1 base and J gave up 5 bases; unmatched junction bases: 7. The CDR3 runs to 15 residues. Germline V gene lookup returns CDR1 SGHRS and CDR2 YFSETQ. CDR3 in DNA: TGCGCCAGCAGCTTGAATACAGGGGGGTTGGAGACCCAGTACTTC. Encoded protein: CASSLNTGGLETQYF.

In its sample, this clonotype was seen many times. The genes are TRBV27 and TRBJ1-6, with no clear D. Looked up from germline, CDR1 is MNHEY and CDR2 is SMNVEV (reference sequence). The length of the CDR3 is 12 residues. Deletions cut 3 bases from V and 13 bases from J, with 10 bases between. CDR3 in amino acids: CASSFLQAPLHF. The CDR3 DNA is TGTGCCAGCAGTTTTCTGCAAGCCCCCCTCCACTTT.

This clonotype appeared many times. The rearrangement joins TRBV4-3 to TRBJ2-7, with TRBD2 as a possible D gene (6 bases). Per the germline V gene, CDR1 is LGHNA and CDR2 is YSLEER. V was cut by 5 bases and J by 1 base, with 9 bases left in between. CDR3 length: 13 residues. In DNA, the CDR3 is TGCGCCAGCAGCAGGGGACTGTCCTACGAGCAGTACTTC. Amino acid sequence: CASSRGLSYEQYF.

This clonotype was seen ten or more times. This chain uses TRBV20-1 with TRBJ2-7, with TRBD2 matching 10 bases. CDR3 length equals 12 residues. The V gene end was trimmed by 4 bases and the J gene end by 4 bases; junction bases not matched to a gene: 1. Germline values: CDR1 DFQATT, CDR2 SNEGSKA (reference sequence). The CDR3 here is CSATSGRYEQYF. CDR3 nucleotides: TGCAGTGCTACTAGCGGGAGATACGAGCAGTACTTC.

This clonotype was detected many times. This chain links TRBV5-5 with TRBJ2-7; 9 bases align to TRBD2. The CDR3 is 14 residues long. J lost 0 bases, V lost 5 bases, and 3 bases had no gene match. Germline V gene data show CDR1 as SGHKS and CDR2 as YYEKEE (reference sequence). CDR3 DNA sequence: TGTGCCAGCAGTCTTAGCGGGAGCTCCTACGAGCAGTACTTC. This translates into CASSLSGSSYEQYF.

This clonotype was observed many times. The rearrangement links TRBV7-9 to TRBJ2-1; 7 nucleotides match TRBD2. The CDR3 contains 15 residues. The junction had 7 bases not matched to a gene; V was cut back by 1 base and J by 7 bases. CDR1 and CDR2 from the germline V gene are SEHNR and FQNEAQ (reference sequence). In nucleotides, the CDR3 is TGTGCCAGCAGCTTAGTGGCTAGCGGCCATAATGAGCAGTTCTTC. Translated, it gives CASSLVASGHNEQFF. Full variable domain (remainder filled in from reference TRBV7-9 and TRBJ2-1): DTGVSQNPRHKITKRGQNVTFRCDPISEHNRLYWYRQTLGQGPEFLTYFQNEAQLEKSRLLSDRFSAERPKGSFSTLEIQRTEQGDSAMYLCASSLVASGHNEQFFGPGTRLTVL.

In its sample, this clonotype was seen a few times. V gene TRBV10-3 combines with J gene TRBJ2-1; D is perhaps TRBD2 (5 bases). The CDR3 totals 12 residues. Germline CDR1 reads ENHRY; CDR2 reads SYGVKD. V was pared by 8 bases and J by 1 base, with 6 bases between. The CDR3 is CAIGSSYNEQFF. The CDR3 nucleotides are TGTGCCATCGGGAGTTCCTACAATGAGCAGTTCTTC.

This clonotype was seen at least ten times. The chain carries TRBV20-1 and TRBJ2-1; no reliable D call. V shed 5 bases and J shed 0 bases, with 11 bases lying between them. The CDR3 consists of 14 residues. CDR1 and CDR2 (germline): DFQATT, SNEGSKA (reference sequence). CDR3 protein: CSAPDPSSYNEQFF. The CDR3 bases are TGCAGTGCTCCGGACCCGAGCTCCTACAATGAGCAGTTCTTC.